This entry lists 26 T cell receptor beta chains sequenced from one sample in a study of blood T cells in healthy people across ages. Sample-barcoded 5' priming and a J-beta primer mix drove a second PCR of about 6 to 11 cycles. TCRdb recomputed calls from the 5' RACE reads with MiXCR, one row per CDR3 protein. The sample yields about 690,000 distinct CDR3 sequences, around two fifths seen once. The material sequenced was blood. The receptor set was obtained from an elderly man in good health.

The chain carries TRBV10-2 and TRBJ1-5; tentatively, D is TRBD1 (5 bases). The CDR3 loop spans 14 amino acids. Per germline, CDR1 WSHSY and CDR2 SAAADI. The ends were cut back, 4 bases at V and 6 bases at J, with 13 bases in the middle. CDR3 nucleotide sequence: TGCGCCAGCAGTGGGGGGAGAAATGGTCAGCCCCAGCATTTT. Translating it yields CASSGGRNGQPQHF.

The gene calls are TRBV4-3 and TRBJ2-7; tentatively, D is TRBD1 or TRBD2 (6 bases each). The germline gives CDR1 LGHNA, CDR2 YSLEER. Trimming left V 1 base short and J 0 bases short, with 19 bases between. CDR3 size: 18 residues. The chain's CDR3 is CASSQAHPAGHGSYEQYF. DNA of the CDR3: TGCGCCAGCAGCCAAGCTCATCCTGCGGGACATGGCTCCTACGAGCAGTACTTC.

This clonotype was recorded a few times. Compared with germline, one end of the junction differs, possibly owing to a read error. CDR3 sequence: CASSHQGAGGEKLFF. As DNA, the CDR3 is TGTGCCAGCAGTCACCAGGGGGCAGGAGGGGAAAAGCTGTTTTTT. This chain links TRBV27 with TRBJ1-4; 8 bases agree with TRBD1. Per germline, CDR1 MNHEY and CDR2 SMNVEV (reference sequence). The CDR3 is 15 residues long.

CDR3 protein: CASSFQPARVGETQYF. In DNA form, the CDR3 reads TGTGCCAGCAGCTTCCAGCCGGCCCGGGTGGGGGAGACCCAGTACTTC. This chain links TRBV7-2 with TRBJ2-5; D not resolved. Trimming removed 3 bases from V and 5 bases from J, with 19 bases in between. Per germline, CDR1 SGHTA and CDR2 FQGNSA. The CDR3 contains 16 residues. Together with reference TRBV7-2 and TRBJ2-5, the CDR3 gives the full variable domain: GAGVSQSPSNKVTEKGKDVELRCDPISGHTALYWYRQSLGQGLEFLIYFQGNSAPDKSGLPSDRFSAERTGGSVSTLTIQRTQQEDSAVYLCASSFQPARVGETQYFGPGTRLLVL.

Turning to this clonotype: At one end the junction does not follow the germline gene, possibly because of a read error. The chain carries TRBV20-1 and TRBJ1-2; tentative D call: TRBD1 (5 bases). The CDR3 covers 14 residues. CDR1 and CDR2 (germline): DFQATT, SNEGSKA (reference sequence). The CDR3 reads CSARDGLRGYGHTF. The DNA of the CDR3 is TGCAGTGCTAGAGATGGATTGAGGGGCTATGGCCACACCTTC.

The chain recombines TRBV6-5 with TRBJ1-5; possible D gene TRBD1, 6 bases. Trimming took 4 bases from V and 3 from J, leaving 16 bases between them. The CDR3 has 16 residues. Germline V CDR1 and CDR2: MNHEY, SVGAGI. The CDR3, as DNA: TGTGCCAGCAGTTTAGGGGGGGTAAGAACCAATCAGCCCCAGCATTTT. This gives the protein CASSLGGVRTNQPQHF.

This chain connects TRBV2 to TRBJ1-2; D is perhaps TRBD1 (5 bases). CDR3 length: 18 amino acids. Germline-derived CDR1 and CDR2 are SNHLY and FYNNEI. The V end was cut by 7 bases, the J end by 0 bases, with 24 bases between. The CDR3 DNA reads TGTGCCAGCACGGAGGGCGTGGGAATGGGGGGAGCTAACTATGGCTACACCTTC. Translation gives CASTEGVGMGGANYGYTF.

This clonotype was counted between two and nine times. The V call is TRBV24-1, the J call TRBJ2-5; unclear D gene. V was shortened by 4 bases and J by 1 base, with 6 bases between the two germline ends. Germline lookup yields CDR1 KGHDR and CDR2 SFDVKD. The CDR3 is 13 residues long. The CDR3 reads CATSDPPQETQYF. The DNA for the CDR3 is TGTGCCACCAGTGACCCTCCCCAAGAGACCCAGTACTTC.

This clonotype turned up a few times. The V and J genes are TRBV20-1 and TRBJ2-1; D is possibly TRBD1 or TRBD2 (7 bases each). The CDR3 contains 16 residues. The germline gives CDR1 DFQATT, CDR2 SNEGSKA (reference sequence). V lost 2 bases and J lost 7, with 21 bases in between. CDR3 region: CSARFQGGRDFNEQFF. CDR3 nucleotide sequence: TGCAGTGCTAGATTCCAGGGGGGGAGGGATTTTAATGAGCAGTTCTTC.

The chain is built from TRBV9 and TRBJ2-3; 10 nucleotides line up with TRBD2. CDR3 length: 18 amino acids. Looked up from germline, CDR1 is SGDLS and CDR2 is YYNGEE. The trim removed 0 bases at V and 3 bases at J, leaving 10 bases unmatched. The CDR3 region is CASSVAVGRTSGTDTQYF. CDR3 bases: TGTGCCAGCAGCGTAGCGGTGGGGAGGACTAGCGGAACAGATACGCAGTATTTT.

This clonotype showed up just a few times. The chain joins TRBV5-1 to TRBJ2-7, with TRBD1 matching 7 bases. The CDR3 consists of 15 residues. Germline trimming cut 4 bases from V and 4 bases from J; bases unmatched to any gene: 11. Per the germline V gene, CDR1 is SGHRS and CDR2 is YFSETQ. CDR3 protein: CASSATSGTVYEQYF. The CDR3 region has the DNA TGCGCCAGCAGCGCGACCTCCGGGACAGTTTACGAGCAGTACTTC. The full variable domain, with the rest looked up from reference TRBV5-1 and TRBJ2-7, is KAGVTQTPRYLIKTRGQQVTLSCSPISGHRSVSWYQQTPGQGLQFLFEYFSETQRNKGNFPGRFSGRQFSNSRSEMNVSTLELGDSALYLCASSATSGTVYEQYFGPGTRLTVT.

This clonotype was observed many times. The chain links TRBV20-1 to TRBJ2-5; 9 bases line up with TRBD1. V trimming: 4 bases; J trimming: 5 bases; junction bases outside the gene matches: 14. The germline V gene encodes CDR1 DFQATT and CDR2 SNEGSKA (reference sequence). The CDR3 has 16 amino acids. As DNA, the CDR3 is TGCAGTGCTACGCCTCTCGGACAGGGGTTGTTCGAGACCCAGTACTTC. Protein: CSATPLGQGLFETQYF.

The chain recombines TRBV6-2 or TRBV6-3 with TRBJ1-5; 9 bases fit TRBD1. With 7 bases clipped from V and 7 bases from J, the junction kept 8 bases outside the gene matches. CDR1 is MNHEY, CDR2 SVGEGT, per germline. CDR3 length: 14 residues. The CDR3 DNA reads TGTGCCAGCACCGGACAGGGGTCGAGACAGCCCCAGCATTTT. Amino acid sequence: CASTGQGSRQPQHF.

This chain uses TRBV5-1 with TRBJ1-1, with D possibly matching TRBD1 (6 bases). Looked up from germline, CDR1 is SGHRS and CDR2 is YFSETQ. CDR3 length equals 14 residues. V was shortened by 4 bases and J by 4 bases, with 14 bases between the two germline ends. The CDR3 spells CASSLITGTTEAFF. As DNA, the CDR3 is TGCGCCAGCAGCCTCATCACAGGGACCACTGAAGCTTTCTTT.

J is TRBJ1-2 and V is TRBV3-1; D unresolved. CDR1 LGHDT and CDR2 YNNKEL come from the germline V gene (reference sequence). The CDR3 spans 16 residues. Trimming took 0 bases from V and 0 from J, leaving 11 bases between them. For the CDR3, the DNA is TGTGCCAGCAGCCAAGATGGGCGGCGTTCTAACTATGGCTACACCTTC. Translated, it gives CASSQDGRRSNYGYTF.

V usage is TRBV10-1 and J usage is TRBJ2-1; TRBD2 matches 12 bases. From germline, CDR1 is WNHNN and CDR2 SYGVQD (reference sequence). The CDR3 extends over 19 amino acids. V gave up 6 bases and J gave up 9 bases; unmatched junction bases: 21. The CDR3 DNA is TGCGCCAGCAGCCTGGGGTCTGGTCGGCTAGCGGGAGGGCCGAGTGAGCAGTTCTTC. Its protein product is CASSLGSGRLAGGPSEQFF.

A word on this clonotype: This may come from a read error, since a much larger clone is one base off. This chain uses TRBV3-1 with TRBJ2-5, with 9 bases identical to TRBD2. Germline values: CDR1 LGHDT, CDR2 YNNKEL (reference sequence). The CDR3 runs 13 residues. The V and J ends lost 4 bases and 10 bases, in that order; junction bases with no gene match: 7. CDR3 coding DNA: TGTGCCAGCAGCCGATTACTAGCGGGTGACCAGTACTTC. The encoded protein is CASSRLLAGDQYF.

The chain couples TRBV10-1 to TRBJ1-5; D unclear. Trimming removed 2 bases at V and 3 bases at J, with 5 bases between. The CDR3 covers 13 residues. Looked up from germline, CDR1 is WNHNN and CDR2 is SYGVQD (reference sequence). The CDR3 sequence: CASSERNNQPQHF. In DNA, the CDR3 is TGCGCCAGCAGTGAGCGAAACAATCAGCCCCAGCATTTT.

CDR3 in DNA: TGTGCCAGCAGCTTAGCCAGGAGTGGGACAGGGGTAGATACGCAGTATTTT. This sequence encodes CASSLARSGTGVDTQYF. The rearrangement uses TRBV7-8 and TRBJ2-3; 10 bases are shared with TRBD1. In germline, CDR1 is SGHVS, CDR2 FQNEAQ. The CDR3 is made up of 17 amino acids. V lost 0 bases and J lost 5; bases outside the gene matches: 8. Full variable domain (rest looked up from reference TRBV7-8 and TRBJ2-3): GAGVSQSPRYKVAKRGQDVALRCDPISGHVSLFWYQQALGQGPEFLTYFQNEAQLDKSGLPSDRFFAERPEGSVSTLKIQRTQQEDSAVYLCASSLARSGTGVDTQYFGPGTRLTVL.

This sequence joins TRBV5-1 and TRBJ2-1, with D perhaps matching TRBD1 (6 bases). Trimming left V 0 bases short and J 8 bases short, with 12 bases between. This CDR3 has 14 amino acids. Germline V gene data show CDR1 as SGHRS and CDR2 as YFSETQ. The CDR3 DNA is TGCGCCAGCAGCTTGGGACAGGAGTACGATGAGCAGTTCTTC. It translates to CASSLGQEYDEQFF. The full variable domain, in which reference TRBV5-1 and TRBJ2-1 provide the parts outside the CDR3, is KAGVTQTPRYLIKTRGQQVTLSCSPISGHRSVSWYQQTPGQGLQFLFEYFSETQRNKGNFPGRFSGRQFSNSRSEMNVSTLELGDSALYLCASSLGQEYDEQFFGPGTRLTVL.

This clonotype has more than one count but fewer than ten. This sequence joins TRBV12-3 or TRBV12-4 and TRBJ2-1; 10 nucleotides agree with TRBD1. This CDR3 spans 15 amino acids. Trimming cost V 6 bases and J 8 bases; bases outside gene matches: 10. The CDR3 reads CASRGRDRGTHEQFF. The CDR3, as DNA: TGTGCCAGCAGGGGCCGGGACAGGGGCACCCATGAGCAGTTCTTC.

The DNA of the CDR3 is TGTGCCAGCAGCCGGGACAGGGGGCTTGATGCTGAAGCTTTCTTT. Encoded protein: CASSRDRGLDAEAFF. The chain recombines TRBV6-4 with TRBJ1-1; 12 bases are a match to TRBD1. In germline, CDR1 is MRHNA, CDR2 SNTAGT. The V segment lost 6 bases and the J segment 6 bases; nucleotides outside the gene matches: 8. The CDR3 covers 15 residues.

The gene calls are TRBV7-3 and TRBJ1-2; D not certain. V lost 1 base, J lost 2 bases, and 14 bases lay in between. Germline CDR1 reads SGHTA; CDR2 reads FQGTGA. The CDR3 runs 16 residues. This CDR3 is CASSLRPAEENYGYTF. Here the CDR3 DNA reads TGTGCCAGCAGCTTAAGGCCGGCGGAGGAGAACTATGGCTACACCTTC.

This clonotype was counted a few times. The rearrangement uses TRBV6-2 or TRBV6-3 and TRBJ2-5; 9 positions match TRBD2. J was trimmed by 4 bases and V by 4 bases; bases with no gene match: 7. The CDR3 runs 15 residues. Germline values: CDR1 MNHEY, CDR2 SVGEGT. CDR3 sequence: CASSSGLAPRETQYF. For the CDR3, the DNA is TGTGCCAGCAGTTCGGGACTAGCCCCAAGAGAGACCCAGTACTTC.

The chain combines TRBV27 with TRBJ2-3; D is unresolved. Trimming removed 5 bases from V and 2 bases from J, with 11 bases in between. Germline lookup yields CDR1 MNHEY and CDR2 SMNVEV (reference sequence). The CDR3 contains 14 residues. DNA of the CDR3: TGTGCCAGCAGTCTCCTGAGCAACACAGATACGCAGTATTTT. Translation gives CASSLLSNTDTQYF.

The table lists this clonotype with many counts. The rearrangement joins TRBV29-1 to TRBJ2-5; D uncertain. V shed 4 bases and J shed 2 bases, with 8 bases lying between them. The CDR3 sequence is 12 residues long. Germline loops: CDR1 SQVTM, CDR2 ANQGSEA. CDR3 sequence: CSVVDQQETQYF. In nucleotides, the CDR3 is TGCAGCGTTGTGGATCAACAAGAGACCCAGTACTTC.